The 16 T cell receptor beta chains in this list originate from one sample, sequenced in a study of T cells in Graves' hyperthyroidism and ophthalmopathy. RNA transcripts yielded amplified TCR beta CDR3 regions. Initially, a first-round RT-PCR of the TCR CDR3 employed the HTBI primer set. From the multiplex PCR reads, TCRdb called clonotypes with MiXCR, one entry per CDR3 protein. This table holds around 300,000 distinct CDR3 sequences, 20% to 25% found once. The sample taken for sequencing was blood. Receptors originate from a man aged 25-45 years with Graves' ophthalmopathy.

The table lists this clonotype with a few counts. J is TRBJ2-1 and V is TRBV6-1; 8 bases fit TRBD1. V shed 8 bases and J 7 bases; nucleotides not matched to a gene: 7. The CDR3 is 13 amino acids. Germline CDR1 is MNHNS and CDR2 is SASEGT. The chain's CDR3 is CASQGAGGNEQFF. The DNA for the CDR3 is TGTGCCAGCCAGGGGGCAGGTGGGAATGAGCAGTTCTTC.

The chain links TRBV6-1 to TRBJ1-5, with unresolved D. Germline-derived CDR1 and CDR2 are MNHNS and SASEGT. The CDR3 contains 14 residues. Trimming stripped 1 base from V and 7 bases from J, with 11 bases between. The chain's CDR3 is CASSEGLLGQPQHF. CDR3 DNA: TGTGCCAGCAGTGAAGGACTTCTTGGGCAGCCCCAGCATTTT.

In its sample, this clonotype was seen a few times. This sequence may be a read error, since a much larger clone differs from it by one base. This chain connects TRBV11-2 to TRBJ1-3, with D hard to call. The germline CDR1 and CDR2 sequences are SGHAT and FQNNGV. This CDR3 contains 16 residues. CDR3 protein: CASSLDLRGAGNTVYF. DNA of the CDR3: TGTGCCAGCAGCTTAGATCTGCGGGGAGCTGGAAACACCGTATATTTT.

This clonotype was detected many times. V usage is TRBV20-1 and J usage is TRBJ2-1; TRBD2 agrees at 12 bases. In germline, CDR1 is DFQATT, CDR2 SNEGSKA (reference sequence). CDR3 length equals 15 residues. V trimming: 4 bases; J trimming: 7 bases; junction bases outside the gene matches: 8. In DNA form, the CDR3 reads TGCAGTGCTACTCCTAGCGGGAGGGCCTGGAATGAGCAGTTCTTC. Protein: CSATPSGRAWNEQFF.

This clonotype was picked up a small number of times. V and J are TRBV28 and TRBJ2-7, with 7 positions matching TRBD2. The trim removed 6 bases at V and 3 bases at J, leaving 5 bases unmatched. Germline assignment: CDR1 MDHEN and CDR2 SYDVKM. The CDR3 contains 13 residues. This CDR3 is CASREGGFYEQYF. CDR3 DNA: TGTGCCAGCAGGGAGGGAGGGTTCTACGAGCAGTACTTC.

The J gene is TRBJ1-3, the V gene TRBV30; D not resolved. CDR3 length equals 12 residues. Between the trimmed V and J ends, which lost 3 bases and 0 bases, there was a span of 3 bases. Germline CDR1 is GTSNPN and CDR2 is SVGIG (reference sequence). The CDR3 bases are TGTGCCTGGAGGCTCTCTGGAAACACCATATATTTT. Translated, it gives CAWRLSGNTIYF.

This clonotype was recorded many times. The chain has TRBV29-1 and TRBJ2-3; D perhaps matches TRBD2 (5 bases). V was pared by 7 bases and J by 1 base, with 9 bases between. Looked up from germline, CDR1 is SQVTM and CDR2 is ANQGSEA. The CDR3 extends over 12 amino acids. In DNA, the CDR3 is TGCAGCGGCATGAGGGGCACAGATACGCAGTATTTT. This gives the protein CSGMRGTDTQYF.

This clonotype has a handful of counts. The V and J genes are TRBV28 and TRBJ2-2, with D possibly being TRBD1 or TRBD2 (5 bases each). The V and J ends lost 2 bases and 6 bases respectively, with 10 bases between them. CDR3 size: 14 residues. The V gene's germline CDR1 is MDHEN and CDR2 SYDVKM. The CDR3 nucleotides read TGTGCCAGCAGTTTACAGGGAGTATCCGGGGAGCTGTTTTTT. Translating gives CASSLQGVSGELFF.

This clonotype was seen ten or more times. V is TRBV20-1 and J is TRBJ1-1; a weak D match, TRBD1 (6 bases). This CDR3 spans 15 amino acids. Germline loops: CDR1 DFQATT, CDR2 SNEGSKA (reference sequence). V was pared by 2 bases and J by 2 bases, with 15 bases between. Here the CDR3 reads CSARPGDRSNTEAFF. In DNA form, the CDR3 reads TGCAGTGCTAGACCCGGTGACAGGAGCAACACTGAAGCTTTCTTT.

This clonotype was recorded a few times. This chain joins TRBV28 and TRBJ1-1, with a tentative D call TRBD1 (5 bases). V lost 6 bases, J lost 13 bases, and 18 bases lay in between. The CDR3 is 12 amino acids. Germline V CDR1 and CDR2: MDHEN, SYDVKM. CDR3 DNA: TGTGCCAGCAGCGCGGAGTGGGGGGAGGGTTTCTTT. Translating gives CASSAEWGEGFF.

With respect to this clonotype: An end of the junction does not agree with germline; a read error may underlie this. This chain links TRBV20-1 with TRBJ2-2; tentatively, D is TRBD2 (6 bases). The CDR3 totals 16 residues. Germline lookup yields CDR1 DFQATT and CDR2 SNEGSKA (reference sequence). The CDR3 nucleotides read TGCAGTGCCAGAGATCTGGAGGGATCCAACACCGGGGAGCTGTTTTTT. This sequence encodes CSARDLEGSNTGELFF.

This clonotype was recorded only once. The genes are TRBV7-9 and TRBJ2-7; 10 nucleotides line up with TRBD1. Trimming cost V 4 bases and J 6 bases; bases outside gene matches: 9. The germline V gene encodes CDR1 SEHNR and CDR2 FQNEAQ (reference sequence). The CDR3 consists of 15 residues. The CDR3 bases are TGTGCCAGCAGCTGGCCCGACAGGGGGCGAAGCGAGCAGTACTTC. Translated, it gives CASSWPDRGRSEQYF.

This clonotype was counted between two and nine times. This chain links TRBV20-1 with TRBJ2-3, with 7 bases identical to TRBD1. This CDR3 has 14 residues. From germline, CDR1 is DFQATT and CDR2 SNEGSKA (reference sequence). V shed 5 bases and J 0 bases; nucleotides not matched to a gene: 5. The CDR3 spells CSAPTGISTDTQYF. CDR3 nucleotides: TGCAGTGCTCCGACAGGGATTAGCACAGATACGCAGTATTTT.

The table lists this clonotype with many counts. V is TRBV20-1 and J is TRBJ1-1; D unclear. Germline values: CDR1 DFQATT, CDR2 SNEGSKA (reference sequence). The CDR3 is made up of 13 amino acids. Trimming cost V 1 base and J 1 base, with 7 bases left between them. The DNA for the CDR3 is TGCAGTGCTAGAGTTGGGCGGAACACTGAAGCTTTCTTT. It translates to CSARVGRNTEAFF.

The genes are TRBV6-2 or TRBV6-3 and TRBJ2-6, with D hard to call. CDR1 MNHEY and CDR2 SVGEGT come from the germline V gene. The CDR3 spans 17 residues. The germline V and J ends were trimmed by 3 bases and 1 base, with 13 bases remaining between them. The CDR3 nucleotides read TGTGCCAGCAGTTATACTCAAACGGGTTCTGGGGCCAACGTCCTGACTTTC. Residues: CASSYTQTGSGANVLTF.

The gene calls are TRBV29-1 and TRBJ2-5; 9 bases are shared with TRBD2. Germline V gene data show CDR1 as SQVTM and CDR2 as ANQGSEA. The CDR3 is made up of 15 amino acids. V shed 2 bases and J 4 bases; nucleotides not matched to a gene: 8. The CDR3 sequence is CSVEQAGGHGETQYF. CDR3 sequence (DNA): TGCAGCGTTGAACAAGCGGGAGGCCACGGAGAGACCCAGTACTTC.